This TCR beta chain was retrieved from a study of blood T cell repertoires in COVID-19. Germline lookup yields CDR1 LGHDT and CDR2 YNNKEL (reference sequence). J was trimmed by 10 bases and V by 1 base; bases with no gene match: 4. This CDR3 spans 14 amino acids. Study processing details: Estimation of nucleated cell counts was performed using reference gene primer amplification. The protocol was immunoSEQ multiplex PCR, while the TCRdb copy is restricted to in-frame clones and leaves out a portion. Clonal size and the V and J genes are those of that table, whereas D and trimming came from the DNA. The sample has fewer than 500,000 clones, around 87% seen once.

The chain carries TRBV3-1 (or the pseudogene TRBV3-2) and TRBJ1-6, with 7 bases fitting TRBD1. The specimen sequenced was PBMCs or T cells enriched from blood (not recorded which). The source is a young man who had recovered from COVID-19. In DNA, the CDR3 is TGTGCCAGCAGCCAAGGACAGGGAAGGTCACCCCTCCACTTT. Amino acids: CASSQGQGRSPLHF.